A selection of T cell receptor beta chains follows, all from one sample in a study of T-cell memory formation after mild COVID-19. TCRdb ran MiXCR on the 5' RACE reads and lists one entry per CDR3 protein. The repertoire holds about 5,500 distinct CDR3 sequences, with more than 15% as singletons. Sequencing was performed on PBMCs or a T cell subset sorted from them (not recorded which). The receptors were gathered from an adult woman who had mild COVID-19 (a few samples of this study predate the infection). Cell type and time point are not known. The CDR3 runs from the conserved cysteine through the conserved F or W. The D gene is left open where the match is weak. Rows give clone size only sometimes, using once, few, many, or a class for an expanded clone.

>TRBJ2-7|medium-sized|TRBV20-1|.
CSVGFPYEQYF
TGCAGTGTCGGGTTTCCCTACGAGCAGTACTTC
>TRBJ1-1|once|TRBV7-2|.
CASSPQGNTGAFF
TGTGCCAGCAGCCCCCAGGGAAACACTGGAGCTTTCTTT
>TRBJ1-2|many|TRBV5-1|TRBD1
CASSLGWDREKNYGYTF
TGCGCCAGCAGCTTGGGTTGGGACAGGGAAAAAAACTATGGCTACACCTTC
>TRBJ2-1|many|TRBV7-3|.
CASSPTGSFDNEQFF
TGTGCCAGCAGCCCTACAGGGTCCTTCGACAATGAGCAGTTCTTC
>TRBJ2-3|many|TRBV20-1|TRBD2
CSAHSGAPPTDTQYF
TGCAGTGCCCATAGCGGGGCGCCGCCCACAGATACGCAGTATTTT
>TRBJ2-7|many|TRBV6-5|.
CASSKLQGSGYSYEQYF
TGTGCCAGCAGTAAACTACAGGGTTCTGGTTACTCCTACGAGCAGTACTTC
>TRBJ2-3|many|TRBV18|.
CASSPLTTDTQYF
TGTGCCAGCTCACCACTGACCACAGATACGCAGTATTTT
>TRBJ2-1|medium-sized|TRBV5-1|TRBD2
CASSLSPLAGGRNEQFF
TGCGCCAGCAGCTTGTCCCCGCTAGCGGGGGGGCGCAATGAGCAGTTCTTC
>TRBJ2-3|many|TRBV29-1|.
CSVGVGGPVPDTQYF
TGCAGCGTTGGAGTCGGGGGGCCGGTCCCAGATACGCAGTATTTT
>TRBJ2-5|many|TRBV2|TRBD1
CASSESWTGPEETQYF
TGTGCCAGCAGTGAATCATGGACAGGGCCTGAAGAGACCCAGTACTTC
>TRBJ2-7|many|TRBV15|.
CATSLDEGGEYEQYF
TGTGCCACCAGCTTAGATGAGGGGGGGGAGTACGAGCAGTACTTC
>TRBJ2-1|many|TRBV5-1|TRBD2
CATIHRGTSGLTTYNEQFF
TGCGCCACCATTCATCGGGGGACTAGCGGGTTAACCACCTACAATGAGCAGTTCTTC
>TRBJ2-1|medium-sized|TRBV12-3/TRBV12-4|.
CAFLSSYNEQFF
TGTGCCTTTCTCAGCTCCTACAATGAGCAGTTCTTC
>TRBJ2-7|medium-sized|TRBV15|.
CATSTNRPKGYEQYF
TGTGCCACCAGCACCAACAGACCCAAGGGCTACGAGCAGTACTTC
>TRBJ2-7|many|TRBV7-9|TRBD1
CASSPLGTVYEQYF
TGTGCCAGCAGCCCCCTAGGGACAGTCTACGAGCAGTACTTC
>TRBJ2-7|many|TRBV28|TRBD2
CASSLSGSSSYEQYF
TGTGCCAGCAGCCTCAGCGGGAGCAGCTCCTACGAGCAGTACTTC
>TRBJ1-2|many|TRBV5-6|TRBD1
CASSFNLLTGEGYTF
TGTGCCAGCAGCTTTAACCTCCTGACAGGGGAAGGCTACACCTTC
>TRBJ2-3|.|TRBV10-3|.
CAISEGRDTQYF
TGTGCCATCAGTGAGGGGAGAGATACGCAGTATTTT
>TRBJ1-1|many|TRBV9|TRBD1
CASSVSTGRTEAFF
TGTGCCAGCAGCGTGTCGACAGGGAGGACTGAAGCTTTCTTT
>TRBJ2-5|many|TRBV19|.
CASSLGGLGETQYF
TGTGCCAGTAGTCTCGGCGGCCTCGGAGAGACCCAGTACTTC
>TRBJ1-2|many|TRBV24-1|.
CATSGDTEDIYGYTF
TGTGCCACCAGTGGTGACACCGAAGACATCTATGGCTACACCTTC
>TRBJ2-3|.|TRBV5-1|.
CASSLNQGIPDTQYF
TGCGCCAGCAGCTTGAACCAGGGGATCCCAGATACGCAGTATTTT
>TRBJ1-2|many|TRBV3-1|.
CASRPTVEGGYGYTF
TGTGCCAGCAGACCAACGGTTGAGGGCGGCTATGGCTACACCTTC
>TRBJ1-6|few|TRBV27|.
CASSPDPYNSPLHF
TGTGCCAGCAGTCCAGACCCGTATAATTCACCCCTCCACTTT
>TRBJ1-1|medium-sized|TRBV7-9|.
CASSSVDSLAKAFF
TGTGCCAGCAGCTCCGTAGACAGCCTCGCCAAGGCTTTCTTT
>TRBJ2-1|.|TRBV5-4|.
CASSLDGTSYNEQFF
TGTGCCAGCAGCTTGGATGGGACTTCGTACAATGAGCAGTTCTTC
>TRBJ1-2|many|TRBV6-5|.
CASARSGRYTF
TGTGCCAGCGCCCGATCTGGGCGCTACACCTTC
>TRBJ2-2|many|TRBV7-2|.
CASSSPNTGELFF
TGTGCCAGCAGCTCCCCGAACACCGGGGAGCTGTTTTTT
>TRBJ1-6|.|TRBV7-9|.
CASSLRGSGGAHSPLHF
TGTGCCAGCAGCTTAAGGGGGAGTGGGGGCGCACATTCACCCCTCCACTTT
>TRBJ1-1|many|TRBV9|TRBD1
CASSVVGTEDTEAFF
TGTGCCAGCAGCGTAGTAGGGACAGAAGACACTGAAGCTTTCTTT
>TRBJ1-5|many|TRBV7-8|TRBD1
CASSLIQGQPQHF
TGTGCCAGCAGCTTGATACAGGGGCAGCCCCAGCATTTT
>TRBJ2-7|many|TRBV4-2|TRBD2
CASSQEGTSGSYEQYF
TGTGCCAGCAGCCAAGAAGGGACTAGCGGGTCCTACGAGCAGTACTTC
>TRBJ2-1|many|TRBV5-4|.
CASSLTGWNEQFF
TGTGCCAGCAGCTTAACAGGGTGGAATGAGCAGTTCTTC
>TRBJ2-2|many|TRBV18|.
CASSTFRSPNTGELFF
TGTGCCAGCTCAACTTTTCGGAGTCCGAACACCGGGGAGCTGTTTTTT
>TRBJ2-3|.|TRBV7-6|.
CASSLVGVADTQYF
TGTGCCAGCAGCTTAGTCGGGGTTGCAGATACGCAGTATTTT
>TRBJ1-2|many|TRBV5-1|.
CASSLGLGGYTF
TGCGCCAGCAGCTTGGGTCTTGGTGGCTACACCTTC
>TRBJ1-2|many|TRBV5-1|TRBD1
CASSFDRGEIYGYTF
TGCGCCAGCAGCTTCGACAGGGGAGAGATCTATGGCTACACCTTC
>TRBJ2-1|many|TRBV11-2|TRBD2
CASSPLLGTSRPYNEQFF
TGTGCCAGCAGCCCACTATTGGGGACTAGTCGGCCCTACAATGAGCAGTTCTTC
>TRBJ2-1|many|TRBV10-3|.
CAISERVYNEQFF
TGTGCCATCAGTGAGCGGGTCTACAATGAGCAGTTCTTC
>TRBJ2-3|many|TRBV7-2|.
CASSSKPPGLFTDTQYF
TGTGCCAGCAGCTCGAAACCTCCGGGACTCTTCACAGATACGCAGTATTTT
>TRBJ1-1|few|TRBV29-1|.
CSVGSGWETEAFF
TGCAGCGTTGGTTCAGGGTGGGAGACTGAAGCTTTCTTT
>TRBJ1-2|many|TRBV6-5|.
CASSYEPTPTGPYTF
TGTGCCAGCAGTTACGAACCAACCCCGACAGGTCCTTACACCTTC
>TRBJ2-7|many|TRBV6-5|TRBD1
CASSKGQGVLEQYF
TGTGCCAGCAGCAAGGGGCAGGGGGTCCTCGAGCAGTACTTC
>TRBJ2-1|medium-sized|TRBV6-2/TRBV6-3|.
CASSGGYNEQFF
TGTGCCAGCAGTGGAGGCTACAATGAGCAGTTCTTC
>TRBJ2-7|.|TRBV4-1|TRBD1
CASSPTGSYEQYF
TGCGCCAGCAGCCCGACAGGGTCCTACGAGCAGTACTTC
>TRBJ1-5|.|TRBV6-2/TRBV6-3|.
CASSYRGASNQPQHF
TGTGCCAGCAGCTACAGAGGGGCGAGCAATCAGCCCCAGCATTTT
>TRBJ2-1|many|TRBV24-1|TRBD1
CATSQSWTGPYNEQFF
TGTGCCACCAGTCAGTCTTGGACAGGGCCCTACAATGAGCAGTTCTTC
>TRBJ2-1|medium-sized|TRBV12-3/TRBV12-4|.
CASSQGSDNFNEQFF
TGTGCCAGCAGTCAAGGGTCGGACAACTTCAATGAGCAGTTCTTC
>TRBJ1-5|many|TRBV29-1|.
CSVQIGGNQPQHF
TGCAGCGTTCAGATCGGGGGCAATCAGCCCCAGCATTTT
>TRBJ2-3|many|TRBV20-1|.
CSASRGGGPSTDTQYF
TGCAGTGCTAGCAGGGGGGGGGGACCCAGCACAGATACGCAGTATTTT
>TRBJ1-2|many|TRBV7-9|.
CASSPDSLNYGYTF
TGTGCCAGCAGCCCCGACAGCCTTAACTATGGCTACACCTTC
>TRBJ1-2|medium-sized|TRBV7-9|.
CASQLSAANYGYTF
TGTGCCAGCCAACTTTCGGCGGCTAACTATGGCTACACCTTC
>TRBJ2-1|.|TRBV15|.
CATSRESWARQRYNEQFF
TGTGCCACCAGCAGAGAGTCGTGGGCTAGACAACGATACAATGAGCAGTTCTTC
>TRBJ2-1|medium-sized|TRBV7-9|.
CASSPDRSRRGYNEQFF
TGTGCCAGCAGCCCCGACAGGTCCCGACGGGGTTACAATGAGCAGTTCTTC
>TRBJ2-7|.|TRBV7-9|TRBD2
CVSSPRVAGVHEQYF
TGTGTCAGCAGCCCGCGGGTAGCGGGGGTCCACGAGCAGTACTTC
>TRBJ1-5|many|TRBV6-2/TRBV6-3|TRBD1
CASSARGQRISNQPQHF
TGTGCCAGCAGTGCACGGGGACAGCGCATTAGCAATCAGCCCCAGCATTTT
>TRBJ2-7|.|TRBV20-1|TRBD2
CSAPGLAGGPNEQYF
TGCAGTGCTCCCGGACTAGCGGGAGGGCCAAACGAGCAGTACTTC